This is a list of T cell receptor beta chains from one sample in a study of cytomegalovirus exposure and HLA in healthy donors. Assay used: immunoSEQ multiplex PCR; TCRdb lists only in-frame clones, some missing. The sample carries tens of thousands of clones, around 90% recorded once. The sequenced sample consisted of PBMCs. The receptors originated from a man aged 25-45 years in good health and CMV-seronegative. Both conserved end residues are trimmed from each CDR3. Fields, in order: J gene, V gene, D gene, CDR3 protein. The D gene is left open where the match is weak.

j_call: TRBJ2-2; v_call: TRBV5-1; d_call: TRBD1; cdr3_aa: ASSFGDRDTGELF
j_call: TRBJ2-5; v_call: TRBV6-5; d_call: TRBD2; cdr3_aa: ASSPLAGVPETQY
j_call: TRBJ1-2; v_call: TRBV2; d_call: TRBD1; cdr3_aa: ASTGTGNGYT
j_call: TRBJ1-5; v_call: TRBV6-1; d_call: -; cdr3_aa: ASSFDQPQH
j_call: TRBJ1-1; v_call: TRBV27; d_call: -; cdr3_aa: ASSFGQNTEAF
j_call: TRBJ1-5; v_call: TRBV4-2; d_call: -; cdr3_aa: ASSQARGNQPQH
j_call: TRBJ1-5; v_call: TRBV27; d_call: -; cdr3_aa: ASSLFYRGLGPKRFQPQH
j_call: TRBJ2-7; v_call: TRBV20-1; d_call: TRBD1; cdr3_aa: SASTGGQQY
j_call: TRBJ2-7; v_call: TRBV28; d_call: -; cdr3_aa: ASSLRATGSYEQY
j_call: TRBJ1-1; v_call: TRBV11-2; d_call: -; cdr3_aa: ASRYEPPGEAF